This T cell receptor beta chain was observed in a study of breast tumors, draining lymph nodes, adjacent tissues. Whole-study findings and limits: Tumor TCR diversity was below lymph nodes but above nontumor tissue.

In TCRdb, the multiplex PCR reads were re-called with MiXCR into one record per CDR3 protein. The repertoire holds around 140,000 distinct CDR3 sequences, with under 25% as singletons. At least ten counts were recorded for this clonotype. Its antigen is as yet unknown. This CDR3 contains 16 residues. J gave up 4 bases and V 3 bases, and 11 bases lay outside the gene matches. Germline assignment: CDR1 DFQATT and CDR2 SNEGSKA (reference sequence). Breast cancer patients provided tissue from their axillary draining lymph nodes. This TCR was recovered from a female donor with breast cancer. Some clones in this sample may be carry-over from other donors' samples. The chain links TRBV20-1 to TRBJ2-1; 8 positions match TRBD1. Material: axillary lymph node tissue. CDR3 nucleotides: TGCAGTGCTAGTATTTTTGGACAGGGCGGTTACAATGAGCAGTTCTTC. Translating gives CSASIFGQGGYNEQFF.